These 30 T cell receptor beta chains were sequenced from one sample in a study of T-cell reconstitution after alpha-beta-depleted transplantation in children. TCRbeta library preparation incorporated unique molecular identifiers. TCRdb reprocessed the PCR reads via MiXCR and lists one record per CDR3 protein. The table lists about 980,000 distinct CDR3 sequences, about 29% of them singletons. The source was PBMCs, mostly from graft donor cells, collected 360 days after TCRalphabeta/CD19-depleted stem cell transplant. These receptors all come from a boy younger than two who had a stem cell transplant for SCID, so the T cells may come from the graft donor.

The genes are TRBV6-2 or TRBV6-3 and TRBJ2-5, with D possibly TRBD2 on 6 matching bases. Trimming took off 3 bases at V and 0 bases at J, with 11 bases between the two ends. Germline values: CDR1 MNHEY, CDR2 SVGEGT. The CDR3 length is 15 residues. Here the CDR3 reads CASSYFGGDQETQYF. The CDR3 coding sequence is TGTGCCAGCAGTTATTTTGGCGGGGACCAAGAGACCCAGTACTTC.

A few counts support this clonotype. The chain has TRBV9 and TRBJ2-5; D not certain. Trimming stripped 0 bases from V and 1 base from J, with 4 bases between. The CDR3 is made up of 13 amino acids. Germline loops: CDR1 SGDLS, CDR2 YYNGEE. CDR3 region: CASSVAGQETQYF. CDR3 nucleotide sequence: TGTGCCAGCAGCGTAGCAGGCCAAGAGACCCAGTACTTC.

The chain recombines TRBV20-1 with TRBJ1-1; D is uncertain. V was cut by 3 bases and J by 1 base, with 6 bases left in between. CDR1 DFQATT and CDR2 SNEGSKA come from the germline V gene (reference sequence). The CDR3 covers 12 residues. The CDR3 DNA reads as TGCAGTGCTAGTAAACAGAACACTGAAGCTTTCTTT. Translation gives CSASKQNTEAFF.

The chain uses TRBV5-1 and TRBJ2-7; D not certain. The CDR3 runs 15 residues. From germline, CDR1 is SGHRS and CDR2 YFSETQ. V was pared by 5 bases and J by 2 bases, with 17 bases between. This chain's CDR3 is CASRFISGPPYEQYF. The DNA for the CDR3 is TGCGCCAGCAGGTTTATTTCGGGTCCTCCCTACGAGCAGTACTTC.

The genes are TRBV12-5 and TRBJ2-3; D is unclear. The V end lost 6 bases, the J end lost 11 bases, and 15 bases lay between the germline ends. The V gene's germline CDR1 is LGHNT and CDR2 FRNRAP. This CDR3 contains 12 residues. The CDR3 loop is CASGVHPSGQYF. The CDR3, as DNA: TGTGCTAGTGGCGTCCACCCCTCGGGGCAGTATTTT.

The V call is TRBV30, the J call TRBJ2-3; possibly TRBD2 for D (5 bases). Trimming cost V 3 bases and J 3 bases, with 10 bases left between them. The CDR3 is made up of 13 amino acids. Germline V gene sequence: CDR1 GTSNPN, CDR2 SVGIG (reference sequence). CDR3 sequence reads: CAWSHSGTDTQYF. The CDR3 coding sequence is TGTGCCTGGAGCCATTCGGGGACAGATACGCAGTATTTT.

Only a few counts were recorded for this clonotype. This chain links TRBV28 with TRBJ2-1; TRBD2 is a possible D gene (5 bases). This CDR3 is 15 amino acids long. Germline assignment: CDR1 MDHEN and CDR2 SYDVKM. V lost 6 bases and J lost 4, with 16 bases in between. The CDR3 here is CASRGSGILYNEQFF. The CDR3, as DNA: TGTGCCAGCAGGGGGTCGGGGATCCTATACAATGAGCAGTTCTTC.

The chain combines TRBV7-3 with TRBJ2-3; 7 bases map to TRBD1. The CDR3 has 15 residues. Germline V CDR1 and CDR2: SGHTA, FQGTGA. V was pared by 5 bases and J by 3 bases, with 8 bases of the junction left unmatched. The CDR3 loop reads CASSARQGRTDTQYF. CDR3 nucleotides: TGTGCCAGCAGCGCCCGACAGGGTAGGACAGATACGCAGTATTTT.

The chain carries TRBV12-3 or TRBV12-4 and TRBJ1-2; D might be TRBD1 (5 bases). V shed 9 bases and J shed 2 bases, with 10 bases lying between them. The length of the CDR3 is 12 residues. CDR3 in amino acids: CASRRDNYGYTF. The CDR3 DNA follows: TGTGCCAGTCGTCGGGACAACTATGGCTACACCTTC.

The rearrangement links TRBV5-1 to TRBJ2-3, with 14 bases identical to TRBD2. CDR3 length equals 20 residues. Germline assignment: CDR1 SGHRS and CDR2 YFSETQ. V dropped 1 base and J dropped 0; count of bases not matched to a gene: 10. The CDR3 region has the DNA TGCGCCAGCAGCTTGCTGGGACTAGCGGGGGCCCACACTAGCACAGATACGCAGTATTTT. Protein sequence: CASSLLGLAGAHTSTDTQYF.

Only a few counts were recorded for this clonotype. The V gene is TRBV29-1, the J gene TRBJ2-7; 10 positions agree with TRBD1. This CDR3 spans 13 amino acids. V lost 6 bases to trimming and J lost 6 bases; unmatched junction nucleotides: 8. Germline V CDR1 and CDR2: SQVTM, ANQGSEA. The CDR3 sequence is CSVGRTGGAEQYF. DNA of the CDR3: TGCAGCGTGGGTCGGACAGGGGGAGCCGAGCAGTACTTC.

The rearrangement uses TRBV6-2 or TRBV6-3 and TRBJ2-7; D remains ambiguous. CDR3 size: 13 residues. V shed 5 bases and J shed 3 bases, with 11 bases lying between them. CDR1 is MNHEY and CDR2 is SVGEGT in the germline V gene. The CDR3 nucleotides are TGTGCCAGCAGTCAAACCGCGCGCTACGAGCAGTACTTC. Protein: CASSQTARYEQYF.

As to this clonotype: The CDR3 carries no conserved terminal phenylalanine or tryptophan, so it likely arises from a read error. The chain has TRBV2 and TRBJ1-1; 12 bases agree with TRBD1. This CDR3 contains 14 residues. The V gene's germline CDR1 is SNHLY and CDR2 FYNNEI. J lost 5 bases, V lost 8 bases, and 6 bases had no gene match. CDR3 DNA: TGTGCCAGCGGGGACAGGGGGCAAGTGACTGAAGCTTTCTGT. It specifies CASGDRGQVTEAFC.

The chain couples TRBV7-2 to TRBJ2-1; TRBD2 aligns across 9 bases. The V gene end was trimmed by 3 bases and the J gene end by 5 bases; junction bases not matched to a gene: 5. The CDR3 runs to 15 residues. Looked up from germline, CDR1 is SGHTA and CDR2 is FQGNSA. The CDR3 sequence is CASSFSGGYHNEQFF. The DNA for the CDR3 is TGTGCCAGCAGCTTTAGCGGGGGATATCACAATGAGCAGTTCTTC. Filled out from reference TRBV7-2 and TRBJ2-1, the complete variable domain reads GAGVSQSPSNKVTEKGKDVELRCDPISGHTALYWYRQSLGQGLEFLIYFQGNSAPDKSGLPSDRFSAERTGGSVSTLTIQRTQQEDSAVYLCASSFSGGYHNEQFFGPGTRLTVL.

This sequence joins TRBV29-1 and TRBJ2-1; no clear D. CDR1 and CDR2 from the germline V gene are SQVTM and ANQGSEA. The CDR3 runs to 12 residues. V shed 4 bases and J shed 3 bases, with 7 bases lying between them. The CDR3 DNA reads TGCAGCGTTGTCCCAGACTACAATGAGCAGTTCTTC. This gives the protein CSVVPDYNEQFF.

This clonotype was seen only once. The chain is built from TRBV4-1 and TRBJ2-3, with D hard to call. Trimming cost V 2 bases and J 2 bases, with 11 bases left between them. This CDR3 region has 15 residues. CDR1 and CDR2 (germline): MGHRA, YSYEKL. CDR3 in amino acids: CASSQFVGLTDTQYF. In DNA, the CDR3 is TGCGCCAGCAGCCAATTCGTCGGCCTCACAGATACGCAGTATTTT.

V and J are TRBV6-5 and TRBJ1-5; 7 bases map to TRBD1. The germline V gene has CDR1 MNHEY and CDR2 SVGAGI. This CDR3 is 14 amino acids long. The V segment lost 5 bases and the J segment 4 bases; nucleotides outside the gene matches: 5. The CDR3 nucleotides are TGTGCCAGCAGTACGGACAGGCAGAATCAGCCCCAGCATTTT. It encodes CASSTDRQNQPQHF.

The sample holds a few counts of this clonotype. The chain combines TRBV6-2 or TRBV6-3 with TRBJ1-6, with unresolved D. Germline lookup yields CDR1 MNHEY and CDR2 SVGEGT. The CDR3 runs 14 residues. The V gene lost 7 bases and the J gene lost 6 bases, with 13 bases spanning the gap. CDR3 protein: CASNRGVANSPLHF. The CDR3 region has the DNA TGTGCCAGCAACCGCGGAGTGGCTAATTCACCCCTCCACTTT.

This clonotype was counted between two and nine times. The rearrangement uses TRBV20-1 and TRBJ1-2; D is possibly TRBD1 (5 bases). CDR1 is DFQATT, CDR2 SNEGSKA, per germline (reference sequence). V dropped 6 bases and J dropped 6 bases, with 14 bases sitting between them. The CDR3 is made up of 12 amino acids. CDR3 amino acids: CSANPGVHGYTF. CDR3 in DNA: TGCAGTGCCAACCCGGGGGTCCATGGCTACACCTTC.

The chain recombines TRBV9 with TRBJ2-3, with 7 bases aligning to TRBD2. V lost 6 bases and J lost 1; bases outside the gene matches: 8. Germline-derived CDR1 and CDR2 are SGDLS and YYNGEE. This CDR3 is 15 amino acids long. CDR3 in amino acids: CASNSGEGGTDTQYF. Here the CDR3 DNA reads TGTGCCAGCAACAGTGGGGAGGGCGGCACAGATACGCAGTATTTT.

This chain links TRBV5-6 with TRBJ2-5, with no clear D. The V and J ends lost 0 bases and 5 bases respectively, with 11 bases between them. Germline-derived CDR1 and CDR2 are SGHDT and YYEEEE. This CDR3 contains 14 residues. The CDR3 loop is CASSLGAIRETQYF. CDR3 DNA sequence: TGTGCCAGCAGCTTGGGCGCCATTAGGGAGACCCAGTACTTC.

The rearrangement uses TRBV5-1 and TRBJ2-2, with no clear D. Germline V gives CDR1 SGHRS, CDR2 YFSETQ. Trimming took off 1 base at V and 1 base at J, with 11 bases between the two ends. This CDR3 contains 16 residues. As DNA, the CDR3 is TGCGCCAGCAGCTTGTCATTGTCAGGGAACACCGGGGAGCTGTTTTTT. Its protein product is CASSLSLSGNTGELFF.

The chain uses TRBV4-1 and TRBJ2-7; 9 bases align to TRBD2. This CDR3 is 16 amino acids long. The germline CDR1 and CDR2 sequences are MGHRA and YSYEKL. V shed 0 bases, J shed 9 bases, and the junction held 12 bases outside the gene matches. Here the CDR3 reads CASSQERATRLAAQYF. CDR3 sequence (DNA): TGCGCCAGCAGCCAAGAAAGGGCAACAAGACTAGCGGCGCAGTACTTC.

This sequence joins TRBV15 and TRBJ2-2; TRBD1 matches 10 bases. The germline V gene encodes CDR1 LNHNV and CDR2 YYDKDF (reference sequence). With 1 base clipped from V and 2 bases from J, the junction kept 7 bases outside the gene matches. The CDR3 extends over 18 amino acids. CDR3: CATSRVDRGRINTGELFF. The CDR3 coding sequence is TGTGCCACCAGCAGAGTAGACAGGGGGCGGATAAACACCGGGGAGCTGTTTTTT.

The CDR3 nucleotides read TGCGCCAGCAGCCAAGTCGGGGACAGGGTCGGAGAGCAGTACTTC. It specifies CASSQVGDRVGEQYF. This chain connects TRBV4-1 to TRBJ2-7; 9 bases are a match to TRBD1. Trimming removed 1 base from V and 7 bases from J; junction bases left unmatched: 8. The CDR3 extends over 15 amino acids. CDR1 and CDR2 from the germline V gene are MGHRA and YSYEKL.

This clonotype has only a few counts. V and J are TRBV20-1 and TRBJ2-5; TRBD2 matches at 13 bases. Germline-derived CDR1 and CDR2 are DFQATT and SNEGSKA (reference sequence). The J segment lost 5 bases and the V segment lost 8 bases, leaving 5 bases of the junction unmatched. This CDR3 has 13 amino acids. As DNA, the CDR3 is TGCAGTATACTAGCGGGGGGGATTGAGACCCAGTACTTC. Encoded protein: CSILAGGIETQYF.

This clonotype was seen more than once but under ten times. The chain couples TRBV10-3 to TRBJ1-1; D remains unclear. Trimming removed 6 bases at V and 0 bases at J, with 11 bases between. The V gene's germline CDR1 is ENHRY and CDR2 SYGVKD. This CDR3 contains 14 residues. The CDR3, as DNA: TGTGCCATCAGCGATGGGGATTTGAACACTGAAGCTTTCTTT. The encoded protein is CAISDGDLNTEAFF.

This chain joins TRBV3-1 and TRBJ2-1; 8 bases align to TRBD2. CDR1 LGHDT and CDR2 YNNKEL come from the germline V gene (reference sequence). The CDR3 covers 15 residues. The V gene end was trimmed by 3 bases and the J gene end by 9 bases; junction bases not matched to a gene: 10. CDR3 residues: CASSQGERGRGEQFF. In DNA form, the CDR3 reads TGTGCCAGCAGCCAGGGAGAGCGGGGGAGGGGTGAGCAGTTCTTC.

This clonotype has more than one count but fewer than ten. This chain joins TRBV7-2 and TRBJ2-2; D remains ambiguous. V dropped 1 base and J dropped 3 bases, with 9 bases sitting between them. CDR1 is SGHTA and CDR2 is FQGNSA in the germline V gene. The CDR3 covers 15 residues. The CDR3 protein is CASSLVVSYTGELFF. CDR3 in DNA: TGTGCCAGCAGCTTAGTGGTCTCATACACCGGGGAGCTGTTTTTT. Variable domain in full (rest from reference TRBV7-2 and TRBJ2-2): GAGVSQSPSNKVTEKGKDVELRCDPISGHTALYWYRQSLGQGLEFLIYFQGNSAPDKSGLPSDRFSAERTGGSVSTLTIQRTQQEDSAVYLCASSLVVSYTGELFFGEGSRLTVL.

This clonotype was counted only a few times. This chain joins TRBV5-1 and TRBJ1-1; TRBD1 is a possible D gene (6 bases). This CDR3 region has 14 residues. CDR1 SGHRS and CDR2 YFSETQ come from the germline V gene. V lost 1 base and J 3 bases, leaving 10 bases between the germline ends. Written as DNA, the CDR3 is TGCGCCAGCAGCTTGCAGGACAGTTACACTGAAGCTTTCTTT. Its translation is CASSLQDSYTEAFF.